Following are 9 T cell receptor beta chains from one sample sequenced in a study of T cells expressing NK-cell markers. Each CDR3 protein gets one entry in TCRdb, which reprocessed the 5' RACE reads and gives no DNA. The sample yields about 170,000 distinct CDR3 sequences, of which the top ten take up 20% to 25%. Sequenced input: blood T cells: a sorted CD56 or NKG2C T cell subset, CD4+ or CD8+ T cells, or bulk PBMC T cells (not recorded which). These receptors were collected from a man aged 18 to 69 in good health.

The chain uses TRBV5-1 and TRBJ2-6. The CDR3 runs to 15 residues. Germline loops: CDR1 SGHRS, CDR2 YFSETQ. CDR3 sequence: CASSLGSTGANVLTF.

The V gene is TRBV20-1, the J gene TRBJ2-7; TCRdb gives TRBD1 as the D gene, but with no DNA this cannot be confirmed. The CDR3 is 13 residues long. Germline V lookup: CDR1 DFQATT, CDR2 SNEGSKA (reference sequence). The CDR3 sequence: CSARQGSYYEQYF.

CDR3 residues: CAGRGGLGYGYTF. The chain uses TRBV23-1 and TRBJ1-2. TRBV23-1 is recorded as an ORF, its role being uncertain. The CDR3 is 13 residues long.

The rearrangement links TRBV15 to TRBJ1-2. This CDR3 region has 18 residues. Germline values: CDR1 LNHNV, CDR2 YYDKDF (reference sequence). This chain's CDR3 is CATSRDPSERRNSYGYTF. The variable domain in full, completed from reference TRBV15 and TRBJ1-2, reads DAMVIQNPRYQVTQFGKPVTLSCSQTLNHNVMYWYQQKSSQAPKLLFHYYDKDFNNEADTPDNFQSRRPNTSFCFLDIRSPGLGDTAMYLCATSRDPSERRNSYGYTFGSGTRLTVV.

The genes are TRBV4-1 and TRBJ1-5. Germline lookup yields CDR1 MGHRA and CDR2 YSYEKL. The CDR3 is 13 amino acids. CDR3 amino acids: CASSQSSNQPQHF.

This chain links TRBV27 with TRBJ2-3; TCRdb gives TRBD2 as the D gene, but with no DNA this cannot be confirmed. This CDR3 region has 16 residues. The germline gives CDR1 MNHEY, CDR2 SMNVEV (reference sequence). The CDR3: CASSHPPGGGTDTQYF.

The V call is TRBV11-1, the J call TRBJ2-5; TCRdb's assignment of TRBD2 cannot be checked, as there is no DNA. CDR3 length: 15 residues. Germline V gives CDR1 SGHAT, CDR2 FQDESV (reference sequence). The CDR3 protein is CASSFLAGVEETQYF.

The rearrangement joins TRBV5-1 to TRBJ2-1; TCRdb designates TRBD1, a call that cannot be tested without DNA. This CDR3 contains 15 residues. The germline gives CDR1 SGHRS, CDR2 YFSETQ. The CDR3 reads CASSQGQGARSEQFF.

The CDR3 is CAASVGSPPYEQYF. This chain links TRBV2 with TRBJ2-7; TCRdb names TRBD2, which stays unverified in the absence of DNA. Germline CDR1 SNHLY, CDR2 FYNNEI. The CDR3 consists of 14 residues.